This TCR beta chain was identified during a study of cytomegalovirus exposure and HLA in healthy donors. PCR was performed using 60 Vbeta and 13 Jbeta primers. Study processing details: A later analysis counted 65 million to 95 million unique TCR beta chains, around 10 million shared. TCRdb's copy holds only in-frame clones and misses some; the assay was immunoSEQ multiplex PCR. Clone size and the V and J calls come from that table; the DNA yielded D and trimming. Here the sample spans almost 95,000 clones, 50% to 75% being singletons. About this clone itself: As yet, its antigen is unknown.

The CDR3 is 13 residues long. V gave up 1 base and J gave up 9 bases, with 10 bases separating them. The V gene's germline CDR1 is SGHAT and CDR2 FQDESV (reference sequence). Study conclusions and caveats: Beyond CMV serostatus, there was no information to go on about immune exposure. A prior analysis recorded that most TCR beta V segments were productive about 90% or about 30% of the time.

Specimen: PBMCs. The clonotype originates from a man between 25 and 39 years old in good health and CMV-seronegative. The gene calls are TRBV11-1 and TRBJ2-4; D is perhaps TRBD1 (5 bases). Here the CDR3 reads CASSLEGVSIQYF. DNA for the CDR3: TGTGCCAGCAGCTTAGAAGGGGTGAGCATTCAGTACTTC.